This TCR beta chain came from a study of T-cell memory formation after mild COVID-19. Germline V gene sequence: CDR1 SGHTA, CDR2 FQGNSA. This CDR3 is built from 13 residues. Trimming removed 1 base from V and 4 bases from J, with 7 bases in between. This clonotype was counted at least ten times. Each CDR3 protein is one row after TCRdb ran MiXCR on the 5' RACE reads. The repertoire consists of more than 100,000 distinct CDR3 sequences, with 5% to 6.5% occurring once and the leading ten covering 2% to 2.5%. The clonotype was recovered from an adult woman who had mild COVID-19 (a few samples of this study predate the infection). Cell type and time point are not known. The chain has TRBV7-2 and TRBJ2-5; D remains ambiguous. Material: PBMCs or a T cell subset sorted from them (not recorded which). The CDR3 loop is CASSLGAVETQYF. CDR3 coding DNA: TGTGCCAGCAGCTTAGGGGCCGTAGAGACCCAGTACTTC.